These 27 T cell receptor beta chains originate from one sample sequenced in a study of T cell responses to AZD1222 COVID-19 vaccine. Data came from immunoSEQ multiplex PCR; TCRdb stores just in-frame clones and leaves some out. The table lists 110,000 to 150,000 clones, 70% to 90% of them singletons. The material was peripheral blood, obtained on day 0 of AZD1222 vaccination. Receptors were obtained from an adult in good health.

The rearrangement joins TRBV4-3 to TRBJ1-4, with TRBD1 matching over 8 bases. Looked up from germline, CDR1 is LGHNA and CDR2 is YSLEER. CDR3 length: 17 amino acids. Trimming removed 1 base from V and 5 bases from J; junction bases left unmatched: 9. CDR3 sequence reads: CASSQGGAGGVNEKLFF. The CDR3 DNA follows: TGCGCCAGCAGCCAAGGGGGTGCAGGGGGCGTAAATGAAAAACTGTTTTTT.

This clone is a singleton in its sample. The chain uses TRBV3-1 (or the pseudogene TRBV3-2) and TRBJ2-1; a weak D match, TRBD2 (6 bases). The germline gives CDR1 LGHDT, CDR2 YNNKEL (reference sequence). Trimming left V 2 bases short and J 4 bases short, with 12 bases between. The CDR3 runs to 15 residues. The CDR3 sequence: CASSQRRGGYNEQFF. The DNA of the CDR3 is TGTGCCAGCAGCCAAAGGAGGGGCGGATACAATGAGCAGTTCTTC.

This rearrangement joins TRBV6-5 to TRBJ1-3; D ambiguous. The CDR3 is 15 amino acids. Germline V lookup: CDR1 MNHEY, CDR2 SVGAGI. The ends were cut back, 6 bases at V and 4 bases at J, with 16 bases in the middle. Here the CDR3 reads CASSRSLLSGNTIYF. For the CDR3, the DNA is TGTGCCAGCAGCCGGTCGTTGCTGTCCGGAAACACCATATATTTT.

V usage is TRBV9 and J usage is TRBJ2-7; TRBD1 or TRBD2 may be the D gene (5 bases each). CDR3 length: 14 amino acids. Germline CDR1 reads SGDLS; CDR2 reads YYNGEE. Trimming left V 4 bases short and J 5 bases short, with 16 bases between. This CDR3 is CASSPRDRSNEQYF. DNA of the CDR3: TGTGCCAGCAGCCCGAGGGACCGAAGTAACGAGCAGTACTTC.

The genes are TRBV11-3 and TRBJ2-2; 7 nucleotides match TRBD2. Trimming removed 2 bases from V and 7 bases from J; junction bases left unmatched: 7. The CDR3 covers 15 residues. The germline CDR1 and CDR2 sequences are SGHNT and YENEEA. The CDR3 DNA sequence: TGTGCCAGCAGCTTAAGCGGGGCGCAGGGCGGGGAGCTGTTTTTT. Translating gives CASSLSGAQGGELFF. Supplemented by reference TRBV11-3 and TRBJ2-2, the full variable domain reads EAGVVQSPRYKIIEKKQPVAFWCNPISGHNTLYWYLQNLGQGPELLIRYENEEAVDDSQLPKDRFSAERLKGVDSTLKIQPAELGDSAVYLCASSLSGAQGGELFFGEGSRLTVL.

The J gene is TRBJ2-1, the V gene TRBV11-1, with 7 positions matching TRBD2. Losses at the gene ends were 0 bases for V and 2 bases for J; bases not matched to a gene: 7. This CDR3 comprises 17 residues. Germline V gene data show CDR1 as SGHAT and CDR2 as FQDESV (reference sequence). The CDR3 DNA sequence: TGTGCCAGCAGCTTAGCGTCTACGGGAGGCCCCTACAATGAGCAGTTCTTC. It codes for CASSLASTGGPYNEQFF.

The chain joins TRBV7-2 to TRBJ2-5; no definite D call. The CDR3 has 11 residues. V was trimmed by 4 bases and J by 5 bases, leaving 5 bases between them. Germline lookup yields CDR1 SGHTA and CDR2 FQGNSA. The CDR3 is CASSYVETQYF. CDR3 coding DNA: TGTGCCAGCAGCTACGTGGAGACCCAGTACTTC.

The chain links TRBV2 to TRBJ2-1, with D perhaps TRBD2 (6 bases). Per the germline V gene, CDR1 is SNHLY and CDR2 is FYNNEI. The CDR3 sequence is 16 residues long. Trimming took 2 bases from V and 1 from J, leaving 12 bases between them. The CDR3 nucleotides are TGTGCCAGCAGTGAATTGGGACTCGGGTCCTACAATGAGCAGTTCTTC. This encodes CASSELGLGSYNEQFF. The whole variable domain, filled in from reference TRBV2 and TRBJ2-1, reads EPEVTQTPSHQVTQMGQEVILRCVPISNHLYFYWYRQILGQKVEFLVSFYNNEISEKSEIFDDQFSVERPDGSNFTLKIRSTKLEDSAMYFCASSELGLGSYNEQFFGPGTRLTVL.

The V gene is TRBV12-3 or TRBV12-4, the J gene TRBJ2-7; 8 nucleotides align to TRBD1. With 6 bases clipped from V and 7 bases from J, the junction kept 8 bases outside the gene matches. This CDR3 has 13 residues. The CDR3 DNA is TGTGCCAGCAGCCCCCAGGGGGCTAGGGAGCAGTACTTC. The encoded protein is CASSPQGAREQYF.

This chain connects TRBV7-9 to TRBJ1-1; TRBD1 might be the D (6 bases). The ends were cut back, 5 bases at V and 1 base at J, with 11 bases in the middle. The CDR3 consists of 14 residues. CDR1 and CDR2 from the germline V gene are SEHNR and FQNEAQ (reference sequence). For the CDR3, the DNA is TGTGCCAGCAGCCCACAGGGTTGGAACACTGAAGCTTTCTTT. This gives the protein CASSPQGWNTEAFF.

This chain links TRBV28 with TRBJ1-1; TRBD1 aligns across 7 bases. CDR1 is MDHEN, CDR2 SYDVKM, per germline. Germline trimming cut 7 bases from V and 0 bases from J; bases unmatched to any gene: 8. The CDR3 contains 15 residues. CDR3 bases: TGTGCCAGCACTTCTACGACAGGGATGAACACTGAAGCTTTCTTT. Encoded protein: CASTSTTGMNTEAFF.

This clone was seen once. The chain employs TRBV4-3 and TRBJ2-2, with 7 positions matching TRBD2. This CDR3 is built from 15 residues. The germline CDR1 and CDR2 sequences are LGHNA and YSLEER. V trimming: 0 bases; J trimming: 4 bases; junction bases outside the gene matches: 2. In nucleotides, the CDR3 is TGCGCCAGCAGCCAAGATTGGGGGGGCACCGGGGAGCTGTTTTTT. Its protein product is CASSQDWGGTGELFF.

This clone was recorded once. V gene TRBV6-5 combines with J gene TRBJ1-3; no definite D call. The CDR3 is 15 residues long. V shed 2 bases and J shed 4 bases, with 12 bases lying between them. The germline CDR1 and CDR2 sequences are MNHEY and SVGAGI. CDR3 bases: TGTGCCAGCAGTTACCACCGGGTTGGCGGAAACACCATATATTTT. As protein: CASSYHRVGGNTIYF.

The gene calls are TRBV5-1 and TRBJ2-3; 9 bases match TRBD1. Germline CDR1 reads SGHRS; CDR2 reads YFSETQ. This CDR3 region has 16 residues. The trim removed 4 bases at V and 1 base at J, leaving 7 bases unmatched. CDR3: CASSLSRTGGTDTQYF. CDR3 bases: TGCGCCAGCAGCCTATCAAGGACAGGGGGCACAGATACGCAGTATTTT.

On this clone: The sample holds other DNA sequences that translate to the same CDR3. The rearrangement joins TRBV6-2 or TRBV6-3 to TRBJ2-7, with 7 bases aligning to TRBD1. V shed 6 bases and J 2 bases; nucleotides not matched to a gene: 1. This CDR3 region has 12 residues. Germline V gene sequence: CDR1 MNHEY, CDR2 SVGEGT. This chain's CDR3 is CASSQGAYEQYF. The CDR3 DNA is TGTGCCAGCAGCCAGGGGGCCTACGAGCAGTACTTC.

The CDR3 region is CASSGQSNQPQHF. The CDR3 region has the DNA TGTGCCAGCAGTGGGCAGTCCAATCAGCCCCAGCATTTT. V usage is TRBV6-6 and J usage is TRBJ1-5; D is ambiguous. The V gene's germline CDR1 is MNHNY and CDR2 SVGAGI (reference sequence). Trimming shortened V by 5 bases and J by 3 bases, and 8 bases separated the two germline ends. This CDR3 has 13 amino acids.

J is TRBJ1-3 and V is TRBV21-1; TRBD1, the table's D call, lacks a check against the DNA. TRBV21-1 has pseudogene status. The length of the CDR3 is 18 residues. As DNA, the CDR3 is TGTGCCAGCAGCCCAGAAGCCGGGACAGGGAGCTCTGGAAACACCATATATTTT. It yields the protein CASSPEAGTGSSGNTIYF.

V gene TRBV18 combines with J gene TRBJ2-7, with D possibly being TRBD1 (6 bases). CDR3 length: 14 residues. V shed 6 bases and J shed 2 bases, with 14 bases lying between them. Germline V CDR1 and CDR2: KGHSH, LQKENI. The CDR3 protein is CASSGDTRTYEQYF. CDR3 nucleotide sequence: TGTGCCAGCTCCGGGGACACCCGTACCTACGAGCAGTACTTC.

The chain combines TRBV9 with TRBJ2-7; tentative D call: TRBD1 (5 bases). V was clipped by 0 bases and J by 2 bases, with 9 bases between them. CDR3 length: 14 amino acids. Germline assignment: CDR1 SGDLS and CDR2 YYNGEE. Written as DNA, the CDR3 is TGTGCCAGCAGCGTAGACGGCAGGGCCTACGAGCAGTACTTC. Translation: CASSVDGRAYEQYF.

The chain links TRBV4-1 to TRBJ1-3; D unclear. The germline gives CDR1 MGHRA, CDR2 YSYEKL. CDR3 length equals 16 residues. V shed 4 bases and J shed 0 bases, with 13 bases lying between them. DNA for the CDR3: TGCGCCAGCAGCCCAGGAATGGGCTTCTCTGGAAACACCATATATTTT. It yields the protein CASSPGMGFSGNTIYF.

The chain combines TRBV7-2 with TRBJ1-2; D ambiguous. V lost 1 base to trimming and J lost 5 bases, with 8 bases between them. Germline V gene lookup returns CDR1 SGHTA and CDR2 FQGNSA. This CDR3 has 13 residues. The CDR3 reads CASSLGAQYGYTF. Here the CDR3 DNA reads TGTGCCAGCAGCTTAGGGGCACAATATGGCTACACCTTC.

The V call is TRBV6-2 or TRBV6-3, the J call TRBJ2-3, with 9 bases that match TRBD1. V lost 2 bases and J lost 0; bases outside the gene matches: 6. The CDR3 length is 17 residues. Germline loops: CDR1 MNHEY, CDR2 SVGEGT. CDR3 DNA: TGTGCCAGCAGTTACCCCGACAGGGGGTTTAGCACAGATACGCAGTATTTT. Translating gives CASSYPDRGFSTDTQYF.

This chain joins TRBV5-1 and TRBJ1-2; tentative D call: TRBD1 (6 bases). The CDR3 is 16 amino acids. With 1 base removed from V and 9 bases from J, the gap between germline ends came to 22 bases. Germline CDR1 SGHRS, CDR2 YFSETQ. CDR3 region: CASSLFPDTNRDSYTF. The CDR3 region has the DNA TGCGCCAGCAGCTTGTTCCCGGACACCAACAGGGATAGCTACACCTTC.

The chain recombines TRBV11-2 with TRBJ1-4, with 9 positions matching TRBD1. Trimming removed 5 bases from V and 4 bases from J; junction bases left unmatched: 11. Germline values: CDR1 SGHAT, CDR2 FQNNGV. The CDR3 is 17 residues long. CDR3 loop: CASSPRDRAIYNEKLFF. CDR3 in DNA: TGTGCCAGCAGCCCCCGGGACAGGGCCATATATAATGAAAAACTGTTTTTT. Together with reference TRBV11-2 and TRBJ1-4, the CDR3 gives the full variable domain: EAGVAQSPRYKIIEKRQSVAFWCNPISGHATLYWYQQILGQGPKLLIQFQNNGVVDDSQLPKDRFSAERLKGVDSTLKIQPAKLEDSAVYLCASSPRDRAIYNEKLFFGSGTQLSVL.

The chain joins TRBV7-9 to TRBJ2-7; D ambiguous. CDR1 SEHNR and CDR2 FQNEAQ come from the germline V gene (reference sequence). There are 11 residues in the CDR3. Trimming left V 6 bases short and J 4 bases short, with 7 bases between. CDR3 DNA sequence: TGTGCCAGCAGTTCACAATACGAGCAGTACTTC. This sequence encodes CASSSQYEQYF.

This clone came up once. CDR3 coding DNA: TGTGCCAGCAGTTACTCGTTGTCTAGCGGGGGAGATACGCAGTATTTT. Translated: CASSYSLSSGGDTQYF. V usage is TRBV6-5 and J usage is TRBJ2-3, with 10 bases matching TRBD2. The CDR3 sequence is 16 residues long. V dropped 0 bases and J dropped 5; count of bases not matched to a gene: 5. Germline V gives CDR1 MNHEY, CDR2 SVGAGI.

This chain joins TRBV4-3 and TRBJ2-7, with D perhaps TRBD1 (6 bases). CDR3 length equals 14 residues. The V and J ends lost 4 bases and 7 bases respectively, with 17 bases between them. Germline V lookup: CDR1 LGHNA, CDR2 YSLEER. The CDR3 DNA reads as TGCGCCAGCAGCCTCCTGAAGGGACAACAGGAGCAGTACTTC. This encodes CASSLLKGQQEQYF.